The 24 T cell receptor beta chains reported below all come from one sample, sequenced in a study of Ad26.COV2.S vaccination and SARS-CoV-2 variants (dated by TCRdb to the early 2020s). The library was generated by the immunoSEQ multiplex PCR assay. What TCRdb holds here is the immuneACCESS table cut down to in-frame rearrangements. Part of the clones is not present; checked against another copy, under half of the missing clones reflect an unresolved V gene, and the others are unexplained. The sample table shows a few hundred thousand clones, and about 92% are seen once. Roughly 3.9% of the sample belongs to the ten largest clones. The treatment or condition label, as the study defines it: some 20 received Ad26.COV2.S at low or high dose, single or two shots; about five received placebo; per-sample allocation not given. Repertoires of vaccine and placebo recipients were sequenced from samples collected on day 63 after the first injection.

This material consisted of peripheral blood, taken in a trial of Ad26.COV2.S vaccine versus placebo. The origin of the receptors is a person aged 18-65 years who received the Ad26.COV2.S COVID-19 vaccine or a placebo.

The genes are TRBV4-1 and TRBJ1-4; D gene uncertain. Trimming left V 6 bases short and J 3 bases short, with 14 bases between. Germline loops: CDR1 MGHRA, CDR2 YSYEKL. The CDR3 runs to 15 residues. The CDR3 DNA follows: TGCGCCAGCAGATCAATCTTTGGGGCTAATGAAAAACTGTTTTTT. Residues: CASRSIFGANEKLFF.

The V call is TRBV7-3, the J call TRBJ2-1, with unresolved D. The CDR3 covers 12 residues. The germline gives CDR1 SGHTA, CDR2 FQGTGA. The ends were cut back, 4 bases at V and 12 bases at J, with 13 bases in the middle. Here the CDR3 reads CASSSPGRLQFF. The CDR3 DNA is TGTGCCAGCAGCTCCCCTGGGCGTTTGCAGTTCTTC.

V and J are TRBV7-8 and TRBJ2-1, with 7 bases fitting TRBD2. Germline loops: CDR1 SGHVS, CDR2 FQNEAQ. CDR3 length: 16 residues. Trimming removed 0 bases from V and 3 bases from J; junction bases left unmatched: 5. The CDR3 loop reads CASSLAVGGIYNEQFF. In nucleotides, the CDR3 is TGTGCCAGCAGCTTAGCGGTGGGGGGGATCTACAATGAGCAGTTCTTC. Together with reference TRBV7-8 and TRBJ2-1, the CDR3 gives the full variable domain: GAGVSQSPRYKVAKRGQDVALRCDPISGHVSLFWYQQALGQGPEFLTYFQNEAQLDKSGLPSDRFFAERPEGSVSTLKIQRTQQEDSAVYLCASSLAVGGIYNEQFFGPGTRLTVL.

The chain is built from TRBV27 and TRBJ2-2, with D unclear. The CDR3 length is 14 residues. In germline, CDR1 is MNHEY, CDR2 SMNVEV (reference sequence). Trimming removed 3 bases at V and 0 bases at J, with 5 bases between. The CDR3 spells CASSFLANTGELFF. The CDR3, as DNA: TGTGCCAGCAGTTTTCTGGCGAACACCGGGGAGCTGTTTTTT.

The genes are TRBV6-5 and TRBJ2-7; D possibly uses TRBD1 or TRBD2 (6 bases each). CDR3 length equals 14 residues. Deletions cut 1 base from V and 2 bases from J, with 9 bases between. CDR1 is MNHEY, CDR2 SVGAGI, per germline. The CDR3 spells CASSYYRGPYEQYF. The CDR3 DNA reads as TGTGCCAGCAGTTACTACCGGGGGCCCTACGAGCAGTACTTC.

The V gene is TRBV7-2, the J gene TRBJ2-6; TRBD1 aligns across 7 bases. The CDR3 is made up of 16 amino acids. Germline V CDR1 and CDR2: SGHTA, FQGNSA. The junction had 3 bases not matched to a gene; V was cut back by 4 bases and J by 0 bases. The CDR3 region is CASSSDRASGANVLTF. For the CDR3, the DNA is TGTGCCAGCAGCTCCGACAGGGCCTCTGGGGCCAACGTCCTGACTTTC.

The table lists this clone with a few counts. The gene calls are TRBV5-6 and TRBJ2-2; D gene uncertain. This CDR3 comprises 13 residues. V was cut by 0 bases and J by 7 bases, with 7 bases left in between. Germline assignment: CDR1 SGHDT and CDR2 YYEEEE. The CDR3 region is CASSLALDGELFF. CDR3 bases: TGTGCCAGCAGCTTGGCCTTGGACGGGGAGCTGTTTTTT.

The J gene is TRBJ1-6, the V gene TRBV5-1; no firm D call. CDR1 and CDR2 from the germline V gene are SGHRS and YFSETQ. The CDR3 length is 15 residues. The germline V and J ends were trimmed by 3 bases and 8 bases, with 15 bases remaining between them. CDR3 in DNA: TGCGCCAGCAGCTCCGGACTGACGGAGGATTCACCCCTCCACTTT. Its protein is CASSSGLTEDSPLHF.

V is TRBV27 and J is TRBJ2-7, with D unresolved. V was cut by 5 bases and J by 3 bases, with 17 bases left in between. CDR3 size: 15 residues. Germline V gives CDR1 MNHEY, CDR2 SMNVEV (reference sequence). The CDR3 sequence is CASSPLAVNFYEQYF. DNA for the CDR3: TGTGCCAGCAGTCCCCTCGCGGTTAACTTCTACGAGCAGTACTTC.

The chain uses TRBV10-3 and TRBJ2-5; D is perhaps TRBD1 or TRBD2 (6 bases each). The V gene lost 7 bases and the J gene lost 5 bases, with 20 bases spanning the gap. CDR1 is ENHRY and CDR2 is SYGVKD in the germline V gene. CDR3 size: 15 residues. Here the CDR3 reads CAINAGVGGEETQYF. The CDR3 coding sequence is TGTGCCATCAATGCCGGGGTGGGGGGCGAGGAGACCCAGTACTTC.

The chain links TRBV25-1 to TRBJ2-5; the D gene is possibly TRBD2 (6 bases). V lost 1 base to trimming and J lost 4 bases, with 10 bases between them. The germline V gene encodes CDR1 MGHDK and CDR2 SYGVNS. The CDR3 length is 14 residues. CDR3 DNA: TGTGCCAGCAGTGAATTTGGGGGAGGAGAGACCCAGTACTTC. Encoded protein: CASSEFGGGETQYF. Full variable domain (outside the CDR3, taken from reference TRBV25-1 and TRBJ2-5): EADIYQTPRYLVIGTGKKITLECSQTMGHDKMYWYQQDPGMELHLIHYSYGVNSTEKGDLSSESTVSRIRTEHFPLTLESARPSHTSQYLCASSEFGGGETQYFGPGTRLLVL.

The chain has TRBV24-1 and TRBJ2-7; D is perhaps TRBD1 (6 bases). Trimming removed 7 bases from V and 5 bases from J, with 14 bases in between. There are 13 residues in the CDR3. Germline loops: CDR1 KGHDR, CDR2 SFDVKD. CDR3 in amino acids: CATSGRGVNEQYF. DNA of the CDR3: TGTGCCACCAGCGGCAGGGGCGTGAACGAGCAGTACTTC.

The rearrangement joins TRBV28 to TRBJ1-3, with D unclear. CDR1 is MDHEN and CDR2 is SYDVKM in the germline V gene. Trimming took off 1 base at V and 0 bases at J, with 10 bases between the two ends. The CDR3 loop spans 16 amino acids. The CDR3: CASSLFGLDSGNTIYF. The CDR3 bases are TGTGCCAGCAGTTTATTCGGCCTCGACTCTGGAAACACCATATATTTT.

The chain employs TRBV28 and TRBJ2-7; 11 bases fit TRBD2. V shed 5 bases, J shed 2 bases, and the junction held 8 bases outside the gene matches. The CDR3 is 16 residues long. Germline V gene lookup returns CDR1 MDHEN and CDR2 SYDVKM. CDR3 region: CASSVAGTSGTYEQYF. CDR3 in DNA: TGTGCCAGCAGTGTCGCCGGGACTAGCGGCACCTACGAGCAGTACTTC.

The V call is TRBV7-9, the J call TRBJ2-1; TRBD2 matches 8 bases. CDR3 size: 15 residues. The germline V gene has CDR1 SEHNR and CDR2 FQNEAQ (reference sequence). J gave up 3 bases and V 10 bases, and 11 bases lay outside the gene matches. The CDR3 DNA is TGTGCCACCAAAGGCGGGAGGAAGAACTACAATGAGCAGTTCTTC. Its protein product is CATKGGRKNYNEQFF.

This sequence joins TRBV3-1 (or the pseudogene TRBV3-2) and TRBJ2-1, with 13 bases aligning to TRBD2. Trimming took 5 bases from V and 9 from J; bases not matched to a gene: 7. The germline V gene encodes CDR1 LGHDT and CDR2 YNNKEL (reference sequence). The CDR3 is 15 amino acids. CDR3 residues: CASSVRTSGRVEQFF. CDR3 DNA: TGTGCCAGCAGCGTCCGGACTAGCGGGAGAGTTGAGCAGTTCTTC.

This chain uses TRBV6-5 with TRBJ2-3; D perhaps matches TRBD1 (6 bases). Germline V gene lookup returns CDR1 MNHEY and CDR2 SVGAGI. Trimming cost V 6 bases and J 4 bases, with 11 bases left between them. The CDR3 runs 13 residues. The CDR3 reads CASRSTGSDTQYF. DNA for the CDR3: TGTGCCAGCAGATCTACAGGGTCAGATACGCAGTATTTT.

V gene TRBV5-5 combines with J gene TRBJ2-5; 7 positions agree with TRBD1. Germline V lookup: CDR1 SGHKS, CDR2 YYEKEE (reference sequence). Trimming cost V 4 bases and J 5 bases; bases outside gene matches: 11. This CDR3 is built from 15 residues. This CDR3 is CASSLTGVLGETQYF. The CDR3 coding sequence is TGTGCCAGCAGCCTAACAGGGGTTCTAGGGGAGACCCAGTACTTC.

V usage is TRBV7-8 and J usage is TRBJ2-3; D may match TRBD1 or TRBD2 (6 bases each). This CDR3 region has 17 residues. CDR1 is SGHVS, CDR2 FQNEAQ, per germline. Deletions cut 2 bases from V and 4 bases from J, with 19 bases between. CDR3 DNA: TGTGCCAGCAGCTTATATAGGGGGGCCGGGTCGGCAGATACGCAGTATTTT. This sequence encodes CASSLYRGAGSADTQYF.

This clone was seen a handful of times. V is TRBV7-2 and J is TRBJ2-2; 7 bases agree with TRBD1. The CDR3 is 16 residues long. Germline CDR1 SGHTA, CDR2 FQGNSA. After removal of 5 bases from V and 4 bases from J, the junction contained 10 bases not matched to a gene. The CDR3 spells CASSVTEGAPTGELFF. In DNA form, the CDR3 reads TGTGCCAGCAGCGTGACCGAGGGGGCCCCCACCGGGGAGCTGTTTTTT.

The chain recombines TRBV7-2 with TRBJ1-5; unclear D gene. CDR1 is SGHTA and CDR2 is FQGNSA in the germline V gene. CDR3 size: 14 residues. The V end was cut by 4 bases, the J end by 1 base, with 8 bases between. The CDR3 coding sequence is TGTGCCAGCAGCTCGGGGTTAAGCAATCAGCCCCAGCATTTT. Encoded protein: CASSSGLSNQPQHF.

CDR3 sequence: CASSSGGGSNQPQHF. The DNA for the CDR3 is TGTGCCAGCAGCTCTGGCGGGGGGAGCAATCAGCCCCAGCATTTT. The gene calls are TRBV27 and TRBJ1-5; TRBD1 might be the D (5 bases). V lost 6 bases to trimming and J lost 1 base, with 13 bases between them. The CDR3 is 15 residues long. Germline V lookup: CDR1 MNHEY, CDR2 SMNVEV (reference sequence).

Here the CDR3 reads CASSKVWREGEPQHF. The CDR3 DNA reads TGTGCCAGCAGCAAAGTATGGAGGGAGGGGGAGCCCCAGCATTTT. This chain uses TRBV21-1 with TRBJ1-5. TRBV21-1 is listed as a pseudogene. The CDR3 length is 15 residues.

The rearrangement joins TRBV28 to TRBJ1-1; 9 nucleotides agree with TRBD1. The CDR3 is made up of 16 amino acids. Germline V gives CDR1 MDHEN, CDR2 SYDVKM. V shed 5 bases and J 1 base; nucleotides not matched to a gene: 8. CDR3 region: CASSRAGTGPNTEAFF. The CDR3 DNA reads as TGTGCCAGCAGTAGGGCCGGGACAGGGCCGAACACTGAAGCTTTCTTT.